The table lists the clone carrying this T cell receptor beta chain with many counts. Its antigen is unidentified. Researchers took RNA transcripts and amplified the TCR beta CDR3 regions from them. The study used the HTBI primer set for a first-round RT-PCR of the TCR CDR3. Each CDR3 protein is one row after TCRdb ran MiXCR on the multiplex PCR reads. This table has fewer than 650,000 distinct CDR3 sequences, around 13% appearing once. Germline V gene sequence: CDR1 MNHEY, CDR2 SVGEGT. Deletions cut 3 bases from V and 2 bases from J, with 20 bases between. CDR3 length: 17 amino acids. This specimen belongs to a study of T cells in Graves' hyperthyroidism and ophthalmopathy. Findings of the study overall: Blood also showed most of the thyroid clonotypes that were expanded above 0.001. In the analysis, a 13 V-J model separated ophthalmopathy from stable hyperthyroidism.

Researchers barred patients who had uncontrolled infection, other autoimmune disease, pregnancy or lactation. From roughly 9.2 ml of fresh peripheral blood, PBMCs were isolated. The sample consisted of blood. V gene TRBV6-2 or TRBV6-3 combines with J gene TRBJ2-7, with D perhaps matching TRBD1 (6 bases). The sequence derives from a woman aged 25-40 years with Graves' hyperthyroidism that later progressed to Graves' ophthalmopathy. The CDR3 here is CASSYSPDRMKTYEQYF. The CDR3 DNA is TGTGCCAGCAGTTATTCCCCCGACAGGATGAAGACCTACGAGCAGTACTTC.